This T cell receptor (beta chain) was recorded in a study of cytomegalovirus exposure and HLA in healthy donors. Study-level results: Researchers counted 164 TCR beta chains as cytomegalovirus-associated. HLA alleles were associated with 18,000 or so TCR beta sequences in a later analysis at 0.05 false discovery rate. The study dropped some indistinguishable V segments, TRBV6-2 and TRBV6-3 among them. In an earlier analysis, most TCR beta V segments were productive about 87% or about 30% of the time.

The PCR had 60 Vbeta and 13 Jbeta primers. Repertoires were generated with immunoSEQ multiplex PCR, while TCRdb's copy carries only in-frame clones and drops some. This sample lists around 150,000 clones; its ten largest clones have 1.3%. CDR1 is SGHRS and CDR2 is YFSETQ in the germline V gene. The CDR3 has 15 amino acids. Losses at the gene ends were 0 bases for V and 4 bases for J; bases not matched to a gene: 0. Points on this clone: Antigen specificity is unknown.

V usage is TRBV5-1 and J usage is TRBJ2-7, with 14 positions matching TRBD2. Sequenced input: PBMCs. This receptor was identified in a woman in her sixties in good health and CMV-seronegative. The DNA of the CDR3 is TGCGCCAGCAGCTTGGGGACTAGCGGGAGGTACGAGCAGTACTTC. It specifies CASSLGTSGRYEQYF.